Listed here are 5 T cell receptor beta chains from one sample, sequenced in a study of T cells after yellow fever vaccination. TCRdb fed the 5' RACE reads into MiXCR, producing one record per CDR3 protein. The table has about 130,000 distinct CDR3 sequences, roughly 10% seen once. Sequencing used CD8+ T cells sorted from PBMCs, obtained on the day of the yellow fever booster vaccination. The receptors come from a man between 18 and 35 years old who received the YFV17D yellow fever vaccine.

This clonotype has only a few counts. J is TRBJ2-7 and V is TRBV11-2; D is unclear. Germline V CDR1 and CDR2: SGHAT, FQNNGV. The CDR3 is made up of 13 amino acids. V was cut by 1 base and J by 6 bases, with 10 bases left in between. The CDR3 here is CASSLGGNREQYV. Written as DNA, the CDR3 is TGTGCCAGCAGCTTAGGGGGAAATCGCGAGCAGTACGTC.

The rearrangement joins TRBV4-3 to TRBJ2-2; no reliable D call. Germline V lookup: CDR1 LGHNA, CDR2 YSLEER. This CDR3 spans 15 amino acids. V dropped 3 bases and J dropped 5 bases, with 13 bases sitting between them. The CDR3 sequence is CASSHNTDGTGELFF. The DNA of the CDR3 is TGCGCCAGCAGCCATAACACGGACGGAACCGGGGAGCTGTTTTTT.

Only a few counts were recorded for this clonotype. The chain uses TRBV27 and TRBJ1-2; D is perhaps TRBD1 (6 bases). From germline, CDR1 is MNHEY and CDR2 SMNVEV (reference sequence). This CDR3 is built from 14 residues. Deletions cut 6 bases from V and 6 bases from J, with 17 bases between. The CDR3 DNA reads as TGTGCCAGCAGGAGGGGGGGACTATTCAATGGCTACACCTTC. Protein sequence: CASRRGGLFNGYTF.

This chain connects TRBV7-2 to TRBJ2-1; tentatively, D is TRBD1 (6 bases). V gave up 2 bases and J gave up 2 bases, with 16 bases separating them. From germline, CDR1 is SGHTA and CDR2 FQGNSA. The CDR3 runs 17 residues. In DNA, the CDR3 is TGTGCCAGCAGCTTACCGCCAGGGGTGTCGGCCTACAATGAGCAGTTCTTC. Encoded protein: CASSLPPGVSAYNEQFF.

This clonotype turned up a few times. CDR3 sequence reads: CSSREAGGYGYTF. CDR3 nucleotide sequence: TGCAGCTCCCGGGAGGCAGGAGGCTATGGCTACACCTTC. V gene TRBV29-1 combines with J gene TRBJ1-2; D unclear. The V gene's germline CDR1 is SQVTM and CDR2 ANQGSEA. V lost 8 bases and J lost 4, with 17 bases in between. The CDR3 covers 13 residues. Complete variable domain (other parts from reference TRBV29-1 and TRBJ1-2): SAVISQKPSRDICQRGTSLTIQCQVDSQVTMMFWYRQQPGQSLTLIATANQGSEATYESGFVIDKFPISRPNLTFSTLTVSNMSPEDSSIYLCSSREAGGYGYTFGSGTRLTVV.